This TCR beta chain stems from a study of shared clonotypes between healthy human individuals. Across the study: Those who served as donors were a couple of women and three men between the ages of 18 and 49.

Profiling relied on immunoSEQ multiplex PCR, and the TCRdb table lists in-frame clones only, not all of them. The data show roughly 450,000 clones, 79% seen once. The CDR3 totals 13 residues. Germline lookup yields CDR1 ENHRY and CDR2 SYGVKD. Losses at the gene ends were 5 bases for V and 5 bases for J; bases not matched to a gene: 4. V and J are TRBV10-3 and TRBJ2-5, with TRBD1 matching 8 bases. The receptor was isolated from a woman in her thirties or forties in good health. Some clones in this sample may be carry-over from other donors' samples. Sequencing was done on a sample of PBMCs. CDR3 sequence (DNA): TGTGCCATCAGTTCGGACAGGGAGGAGACCCAGTACTTC. As protein: CAISSDREETQYF.